This T cell receptor beta chain was profiled in a study of OX40 agonist ivuxolimab in advanced cancers. About the full investigation: Ivuxolimab was a fully human IgG2 agonistic monoclonal antibody targeting the costimulatory receptor OX40 (CD134). Peripheral TCRbeta sequencing was intended to test whether TCR sequence diversity was altered and clonal T-cell expansion was caused by ivuxolimab. A male proportion of almost 85% and a mean age of 60 years, ranging from roughly 23 to 79, were recorded for the dose-escalation cohort. Partial responses were achieved by three dose-escalation patients, of whom one had hepatocellular carcinoma and two had cutaneous melanoma. The paper covers the monotherapy dose-escalation part of the phase I ivuxolimab trial, which included N ≈ 50 patients. Prior anti-PD-1, anti-PD-L1 or anti-CTLA-4 therapy was permitted, and checkpoint inhibitors had been received by 30% to 40% of dose-escalation patients. Of the roughly 52 dose-escalation patients, hepatocellular carcinoma was present in around 19, melanoma in some 15, renal cell carcinoma in 9 and head and neck cancer in 9. Intravenous ivuxolimab was administered to patients every 2 weeks at six dose levels: 0.01, 0.1, 0.3, 1.5, 3 and 10 mg/kg. Study-wide findings and limitations: In the 0.1-3.0 mg/kg groups, partial responders were among the patients with the lowest normalized peripheral clonal expansion, particularly in CD8+ T cells. After ivuxolimab, CD8+ T cells had more expanded clones than CD4+ T cells on average. At doses of 0.1 to 3.0 mg/kg, clonal expansion of both CD4+ and CD8+ blood T cells was observed from baseline to week 6. Low levels of normalized T-cell clonal expansion were also seen in some patients who did not respond. Which antigens the clonally expanded peripheral T cells were specific for was not determined.

About this clone itself: This clone's antigen is unknown. No much larger clonotype is one base removed from it; base qualities were not supplied.

For sequencing of the TCRbeta CDR3 region, genomic DNA was extracted from the sorted cells. TCRbeta CDR3 regions were sequenced using the immunoSEQ Assay. In its TCRdb copy, this immuneACCESS table keeps in-frame sequences only and misses some clones. Where compared with another copy, unresolved V genes explain less than half of these, and the others have no known cause. The sample data list 75,000 to 100,000 clones, and roughly 90% of these were observed just once. Together, the top ten hold around 0.33% of the sample. CDR1 and CDR2 are drawn from the germline V gene (reference sequence): SEHNR, FQNEAQ. V has 5 bases trimmed and J has 4 bases trimmed; junction bases matching no gene number 7. The CDR3, from cysteine to phenylalanine, totals 14 residues. Only the CDR3 part of the read is kept: 42 bases, read in frame from the first base. The trial excluded patients who had a history of autoimmune disease or who were on systemic immunosuppression. In every dose cohort, peripheral blood was drawn for TCR sequencing at baseline, cycle 4 day 1, and cycle 7 day 1. The samples were drawn from a first-in-human, open-label, multicenter phase I dose-escalation trial of ivuxolimab. Adults with locally advanced or metastatic melanoma, renal cell carcinoma, hepatocellular carcinoma or head and neck squamous cell carcinoma were enrolled in the trial. Before TCR sequencing, CD4+ T cells and CD8+ T cells from peripheral blood were sorted into separate populations.

The specimen comprised CD4+ or CD8+ T cells sorted from blood, sampled in a trial of the OX40 agonist ivuxolimab. The sequence derives from an adult with an advanced solid tumor such as melanoma, head and neck, liver or kidney cancer. In this chain, TRBV7-9 is recombined with TRBJ1-1, with 7 bases matching TRBD1. The nucleotide sequence reads as follows: TGTGCCAGCAGCGACCGACAGGGAGCCACTGAAGCTTTCTTT. This is translated as CASSDRQGATEAFF.